This T cell receptor (beta chain) appears in the sequencing data of a study of T cells in Graves' hyperthyroidism and ophthalmopathy. The table lists this clonotype with many counts. Its antigen is currently unknown. Template material for amplifying TCR beta CDR3 regions consisted of RNA transcripts. Using the HTBI primer set, a first-round RT-PCR was run on the TCR CDR3. TCRdb processed the multiplex PCR reads anew with MiXCR; each CDR3 protein has one entry. This table has 300,000 to 400,000 distinct CDR3 sequences, over 15% appearing once. Overall study results and limits: For ophthalmopathy, model prediction preceded onset by a median about six months.

CDR3 size: 14 residues. The germline V gene has CDR1 MDHEN and CDR2 SYDVKM. V lost 2 bases to trimming and J lost 2 bases, with 9 bases between them. Sequences were obtained from blood. The origin of this receptor is a woman in her 50s with Graves' hyperthyroidism. The chain is built from TRBV28 and TRBJ1-1; no definite D call. The CDR3 sequence is CASSLGRANTEAFF. CDR3 DNA: TGTGCCAGCAGTTTAGGTAGGGCTAACACTGAAGCTTTCTTT.